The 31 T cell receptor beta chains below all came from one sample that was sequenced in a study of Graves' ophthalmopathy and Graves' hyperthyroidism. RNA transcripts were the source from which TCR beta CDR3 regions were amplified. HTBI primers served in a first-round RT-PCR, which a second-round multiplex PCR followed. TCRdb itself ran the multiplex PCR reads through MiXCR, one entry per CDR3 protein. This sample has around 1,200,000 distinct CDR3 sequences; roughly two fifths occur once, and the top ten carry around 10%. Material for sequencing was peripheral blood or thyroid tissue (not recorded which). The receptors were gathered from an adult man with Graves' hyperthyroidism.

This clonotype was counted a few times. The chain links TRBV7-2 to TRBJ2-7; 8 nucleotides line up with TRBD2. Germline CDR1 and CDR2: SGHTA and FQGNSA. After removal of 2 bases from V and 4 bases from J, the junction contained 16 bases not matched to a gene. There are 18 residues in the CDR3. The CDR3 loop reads CASSLWGLRAGGGYEQYF. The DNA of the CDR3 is TGTGCCAGCAGCTTATGGGGGCTGCGTGCGGGGGGTGGATACGAGCAGTACTTC.

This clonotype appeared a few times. CDR3 amino acids: CASSPTTGDPYEQYF. The CDR3 DNA follows: TGTGCCAGCAGTCCGACGACAGGGGACCCCTACGAGCAGTACTTC. The chain combines TRBV27 with TRBJ2-7; 8 bases match TRBD1. CDR3 length: 15 amino acids. Trimming took 5 bases from V and 2 from J; bases not matched to a gene: 8. Per germline, CDR1 MNHEY and CDR2 SMNVEV (reference sequence).

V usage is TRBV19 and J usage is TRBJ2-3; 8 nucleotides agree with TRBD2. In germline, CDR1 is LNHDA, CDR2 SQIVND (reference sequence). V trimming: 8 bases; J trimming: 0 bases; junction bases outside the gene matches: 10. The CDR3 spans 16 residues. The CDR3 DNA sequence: TGTGCCAGTTCCAAGACCGGGACTAGGAGCACAGATACGCAGTATTTT. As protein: CASSKTGTRSTDTQYF.

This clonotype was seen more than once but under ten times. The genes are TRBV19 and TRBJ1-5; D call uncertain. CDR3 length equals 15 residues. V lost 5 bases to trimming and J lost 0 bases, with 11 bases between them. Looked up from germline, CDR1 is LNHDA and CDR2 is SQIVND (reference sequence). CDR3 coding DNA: TGTGCCAGTAGTTCCCGAAGCTATAGCAATCAGCCCCAGCATTTT. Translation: CASSSRSYSNQPQHF.

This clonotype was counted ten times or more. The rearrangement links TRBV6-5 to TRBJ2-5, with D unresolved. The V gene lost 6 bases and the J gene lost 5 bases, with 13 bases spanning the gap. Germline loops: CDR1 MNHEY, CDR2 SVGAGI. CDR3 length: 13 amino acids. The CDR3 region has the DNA TGTGCCAGCAGAGAGACTGCTAAGGAGACCCAGTACTTC. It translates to CASRETAKETQYF.

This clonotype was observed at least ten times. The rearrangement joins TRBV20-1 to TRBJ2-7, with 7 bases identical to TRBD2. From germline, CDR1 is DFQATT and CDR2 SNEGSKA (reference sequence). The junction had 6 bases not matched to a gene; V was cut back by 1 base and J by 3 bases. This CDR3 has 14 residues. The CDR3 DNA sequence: TGCAGTGCTAGAGGGCTGCTAGCGGTCTACGAGCAGTACTTC. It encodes CSARGLLAVYEQYF.

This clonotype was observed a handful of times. CDR3 coding DNA: TGTGCCACCGAGGCCACGGGGTCCTACGAGCAGTACTTC. It is translated as CATEATGSYEQYF. The rearrangement uses TRBV2 and TRBJ2-7; perhaps TRBD2 as D (5 bases). V gave up 10 bases and J gave up 1 base, with 14 bases separating them. Germline V gene sequence: CDR1 SNHLY, CDR2 FYNNEI. This CDR3 is 13 amino acids long.

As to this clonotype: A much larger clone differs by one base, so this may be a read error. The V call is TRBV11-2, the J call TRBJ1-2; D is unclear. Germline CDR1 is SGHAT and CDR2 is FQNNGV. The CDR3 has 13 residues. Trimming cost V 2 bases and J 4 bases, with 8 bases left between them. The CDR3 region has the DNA TGTGCCAGCAGCTTAACAGACCCCTATGGCTACACCTTC. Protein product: CASSLTDPYGYTF.

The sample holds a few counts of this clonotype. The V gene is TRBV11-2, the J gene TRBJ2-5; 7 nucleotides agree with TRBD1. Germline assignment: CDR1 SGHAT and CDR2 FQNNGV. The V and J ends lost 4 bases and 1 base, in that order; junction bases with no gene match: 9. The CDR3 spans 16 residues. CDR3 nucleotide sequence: TGTGCCAGCAGCTCCCTCGCGACAGGGCTCCAAGAGACCCAGTACTTC. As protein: CASSSLATGLQETQYF.

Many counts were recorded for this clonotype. The CDR3 nucleotides are TGTGCCATCAGTGTAAGGGACCGCAGAGCCCCTCTGGTTAATTCACCCCTCCACTTT. The encoded protein is CAISVRDRRAPLVNSPLHF. V gene TRBV10-3 combines with J gene TRBJ1-6; D possibly corresponds to TRBD1 (5 bases). Germline CDR1 reads ENHRY; CDR2 reads SYGVKD. The ends were cut back, 4 bases at V and 6 bases at J, with 25 bases in the middle. The CDR3 extends over 19 amino acids.

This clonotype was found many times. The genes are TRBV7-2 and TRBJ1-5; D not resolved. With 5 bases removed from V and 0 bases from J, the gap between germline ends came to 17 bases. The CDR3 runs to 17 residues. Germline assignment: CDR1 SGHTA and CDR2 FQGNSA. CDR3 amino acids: CASSRFSGSYSNQPQHF. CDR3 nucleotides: TGTGCCAGCAGCAGATTCTCCGGGTCTTATAGCAATCAGCCCCAGCATTTT. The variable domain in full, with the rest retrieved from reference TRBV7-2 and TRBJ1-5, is GAGVSQSPSNKVTEKGKDVELRCDPISGHTALYWYRQSLGQGLEFLIYFQGNSAPDKSGLPSDRFSAERTGGSVSTLTIQRTQQEDSAVYLCASSRFSGSYSNQPQHFGDGTRLSIL.

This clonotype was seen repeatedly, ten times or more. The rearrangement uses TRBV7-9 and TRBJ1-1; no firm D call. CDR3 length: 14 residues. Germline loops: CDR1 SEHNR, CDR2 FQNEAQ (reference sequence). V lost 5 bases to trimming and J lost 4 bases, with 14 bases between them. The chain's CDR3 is CASSTNGESTEAFF. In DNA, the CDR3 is TGTGCCAGCAGCACAAACGGGGAGAGCACTGAAGCTTTCTTT.

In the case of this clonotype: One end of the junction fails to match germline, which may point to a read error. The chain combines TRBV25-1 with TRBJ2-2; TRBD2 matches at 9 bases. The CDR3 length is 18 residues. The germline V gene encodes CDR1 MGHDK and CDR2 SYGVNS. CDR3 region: CASREGTAGGANTGELFF. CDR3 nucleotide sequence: TGCGCCAGCAGGGAGGGTACAGCGGGGGGCGCGAACACCGGGGAGCTGTTTTTT.

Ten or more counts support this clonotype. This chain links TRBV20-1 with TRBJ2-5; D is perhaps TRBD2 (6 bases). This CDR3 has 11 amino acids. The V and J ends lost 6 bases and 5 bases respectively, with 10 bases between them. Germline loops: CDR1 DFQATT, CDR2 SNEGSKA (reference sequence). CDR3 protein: CSARDFETQYF. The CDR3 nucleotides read TGCAGTGCGAGGGACTTCGAGACCCAGTACTTC.

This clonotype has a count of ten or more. The chain's CDR3 is CASSLLAGTVETQYF. CDR3 DNA: TGTGCCAGCAGCCTACTAGCGGGAACGGTAGAGACCCAGTACTTC. The rearrangement links TRBV6-5 to TRBJ2-5; 10 positions match TRBD2. Germline CDR1 and CDR2: MNHEY and SVGAGI. The ends lost 6 bases at V and 4 bases at J; junction bases unmatched: 8. The CDR3 length is 15 residues.

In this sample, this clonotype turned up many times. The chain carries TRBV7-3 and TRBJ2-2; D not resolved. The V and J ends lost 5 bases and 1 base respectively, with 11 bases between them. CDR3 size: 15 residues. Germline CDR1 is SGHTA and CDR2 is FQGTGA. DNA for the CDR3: TGTGCCAGCAGCGCCAAAGGCAGGAACACCGGGGAGCTGTTTTTT. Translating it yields CASSAKGRNTGELFF.

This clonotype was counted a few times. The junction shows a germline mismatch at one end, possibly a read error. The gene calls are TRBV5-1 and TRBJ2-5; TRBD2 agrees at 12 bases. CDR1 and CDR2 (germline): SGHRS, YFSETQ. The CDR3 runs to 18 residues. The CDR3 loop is CTSSTGTSGLGNQETQYF. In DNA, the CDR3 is TGCACCAGCAGCACCGGGACTAGCGGGCTAGGCAACCAAGAGACCCAGTACTTC.

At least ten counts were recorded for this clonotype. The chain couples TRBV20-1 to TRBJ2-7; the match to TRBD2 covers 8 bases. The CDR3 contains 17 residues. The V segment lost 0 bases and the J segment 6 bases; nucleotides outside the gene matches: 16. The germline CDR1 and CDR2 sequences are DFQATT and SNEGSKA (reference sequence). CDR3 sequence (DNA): TGCAGTGCTAGAGATGCCCGGGTGGCGGGGGGCCTGGGCGAGCAGTACTTC. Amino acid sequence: CSARDARVAGGLGEQYF.

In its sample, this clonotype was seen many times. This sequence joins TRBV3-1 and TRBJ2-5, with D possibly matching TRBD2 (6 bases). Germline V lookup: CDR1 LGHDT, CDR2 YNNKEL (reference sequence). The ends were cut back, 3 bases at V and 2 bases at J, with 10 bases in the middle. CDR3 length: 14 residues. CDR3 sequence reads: CASSQTSTQETQYF. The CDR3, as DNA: TGTGCCAGCAGCCAGACTAGTACTCAAGAGACCCAGTACTTC.

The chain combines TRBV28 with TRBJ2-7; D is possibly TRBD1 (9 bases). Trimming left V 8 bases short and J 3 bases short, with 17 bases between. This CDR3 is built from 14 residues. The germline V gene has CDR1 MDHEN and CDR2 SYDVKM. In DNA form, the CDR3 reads TGTGCCAGCGAGCGGGGGACAGGGCTCTACGAGCAGTACTTC. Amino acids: CASERGTGLYEQYF.

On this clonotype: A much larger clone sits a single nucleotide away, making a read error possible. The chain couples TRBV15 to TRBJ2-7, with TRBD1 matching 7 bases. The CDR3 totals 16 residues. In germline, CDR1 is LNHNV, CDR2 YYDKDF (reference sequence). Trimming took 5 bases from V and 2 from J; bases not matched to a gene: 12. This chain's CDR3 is CATSAIQGSPTYEQYF. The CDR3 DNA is TGTGCCACCAGCGCCATACAGGGGTCCCCGACCTACGAGCAGTACTTC. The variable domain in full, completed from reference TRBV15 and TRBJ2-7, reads DAMVIQNPRYQVTQFGKPVTLSCSQTLNHNVMYWYQQKSSQAPKLLFHYYDKDFNNEADTPDNFQSRRPNTSFCFLDIRSPGLGDTAMYLCATSAIQGSPTYEQYFGPGTRLTVT.

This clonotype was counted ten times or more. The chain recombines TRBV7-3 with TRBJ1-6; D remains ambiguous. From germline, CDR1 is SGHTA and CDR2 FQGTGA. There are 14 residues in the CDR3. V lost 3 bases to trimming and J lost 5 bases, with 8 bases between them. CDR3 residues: CASSLNANNSPLHF. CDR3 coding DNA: TGTGCCAGCAGCTTGAATGCGAATAATTCACCCCTCCACTTT.

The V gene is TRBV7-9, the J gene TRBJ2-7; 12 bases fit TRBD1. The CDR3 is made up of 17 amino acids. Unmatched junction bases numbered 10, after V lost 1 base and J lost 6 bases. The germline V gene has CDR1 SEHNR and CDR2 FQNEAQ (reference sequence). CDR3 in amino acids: CASSLGGQGAFHLEQYF. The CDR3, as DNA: TGTGCCAGCAGCTTAGGGGGACAGGGGGCCTTTCACCTCGAGCAGTACTTC. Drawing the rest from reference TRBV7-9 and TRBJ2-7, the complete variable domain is DTGVSQNPRHKITKRGQNVTFRCDPISEHNRLYWYRQTLGQGPEFLTYFQNEAQLEKSRLLSDRFSAERPKGSFSTLEIQRTEQGDSAMYLCASSLGGQGAFHLEQYFGPGTRLTVT.

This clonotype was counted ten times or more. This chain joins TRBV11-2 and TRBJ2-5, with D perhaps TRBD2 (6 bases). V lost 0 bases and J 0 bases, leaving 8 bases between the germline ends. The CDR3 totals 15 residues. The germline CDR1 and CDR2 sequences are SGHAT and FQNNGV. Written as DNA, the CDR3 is TGTGCCAGCAGCTTAGATCGGGGGAACCAAGAGACCCAGTACTTC. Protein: CASSLDRGNQETQYF.

The CDR3 reads CASSLVNRGVYEQYF. CDR3 DNA sequence: TGTGCCAGCAGCTTGGTAAACAGGGGGGTCTACGAGCAGTACTTC. The rearrangement links TRBV5-6 to TRBJ2-7, with 8 nucleotides matching TRBD1. The ends lost 0 bases at V and 3 bases at J; junction bases unmatched: 5. The length of the CDR3 is 15 residues. Per the germline V gene, CDR1 is SGHDT and CDR2 is YYEEEE. The whole variable domain, filled in from reference TRBV5-6 and TRBJ2-7, reads DAGVTQSPTHLIKTRGQQVTLRCSPKSGHDTVSWYQQALGQGPQFIFQYYEEEERQRGNFPDRFSGHQFPNYSSELNVNALLLGDSALYLCASSLVNRGVYEQYFGPGTRLTVT.

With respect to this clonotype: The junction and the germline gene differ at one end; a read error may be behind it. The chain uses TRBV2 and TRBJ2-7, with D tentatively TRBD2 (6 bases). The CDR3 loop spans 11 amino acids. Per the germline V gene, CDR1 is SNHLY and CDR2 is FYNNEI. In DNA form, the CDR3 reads TGCGCCAGCACGGGGGTGGAAGAGCAGTACTTC. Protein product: CASTGVEEQYF.

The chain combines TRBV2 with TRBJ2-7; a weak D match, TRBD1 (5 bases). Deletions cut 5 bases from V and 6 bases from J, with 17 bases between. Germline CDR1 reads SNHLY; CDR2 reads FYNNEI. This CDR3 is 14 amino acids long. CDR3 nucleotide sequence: TGTGCCAGCAGTCCTGACAGACGAACCTCCGAGCAGTACTTC. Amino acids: CASSPDRRTSEQYF.

The CDR3: CASSLVAGLRNTEAFF. CDR3 in DNA: TGTGCCAGCAGCTTAGTCGCGGGACTCAGGAACACTGAAGCTTTCTTT. The rearrangement joins TRBV7-9 to TRBJ1-1; TRBD1 might be the D (5 bases). This CDR3 is built from 16 residues. V lost 1 base, J lost 1 base, and 13 bases lay in between. Germline V lookup: CDR1 SEHNR, CDR2 FQNEAQ (reference sequence).

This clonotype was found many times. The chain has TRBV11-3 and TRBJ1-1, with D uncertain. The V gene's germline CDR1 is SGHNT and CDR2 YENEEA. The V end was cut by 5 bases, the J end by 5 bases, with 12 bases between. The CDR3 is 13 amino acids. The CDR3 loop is CASSQPPETEAFF. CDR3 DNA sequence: TGTGCCAGCAGCCAACCACCGGAGACTGAAGCTTTCTTT. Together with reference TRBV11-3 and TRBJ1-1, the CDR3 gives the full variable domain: EAGVVQSPRYKIIEKKQPVAFWCNPISGHNTLYWYLQNLGQGPELLIRYENEEAVDDSQLPKDRFSAERLKGVDSTLKIQPAELGDSAVYLCASSQPPETEAFFGQGTRLTVV.

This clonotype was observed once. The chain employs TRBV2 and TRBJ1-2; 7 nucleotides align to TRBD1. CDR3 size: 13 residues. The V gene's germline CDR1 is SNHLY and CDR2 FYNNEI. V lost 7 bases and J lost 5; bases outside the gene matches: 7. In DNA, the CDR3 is TGTGCCAGCACTGGACAGGAGGGATATGGCTACACCTTC. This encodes CASTGQEGYGYTF.

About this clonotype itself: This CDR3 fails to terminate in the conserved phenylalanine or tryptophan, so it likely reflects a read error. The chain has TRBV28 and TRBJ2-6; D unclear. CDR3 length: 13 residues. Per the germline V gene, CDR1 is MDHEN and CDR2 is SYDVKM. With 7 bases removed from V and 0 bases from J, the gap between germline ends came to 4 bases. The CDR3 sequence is CASTFSGANVLTP. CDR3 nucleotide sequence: TGTGCCAGCACCTTCTCTGGGGCCAACGTCCTGACTCCA.